This T cell receptor beta chain was captured in a study of T-cell memory formation after mild COVID-19. One entry per CDR3 protein results from TCRdb running MiXCR on the 5' RACE reads. The sample contains about 130,000 distinct CDR3 sequences, approximately 15% of which appear only once. V shed 4 bases and J shed 2 bases, with 9 bases lying between them. The CDR3 runs 14 residues. The germline CDR1 and CDR2 sequences are SEHNR and FQNEAQ (reference sequence). The sample holds many counts of this clonotype. The V and J genes are TRBV7-9 and TRBJ1-5, with D possibly TRBD1 on 5 matching bases. The sequenced sample consisted of PBMCs or a T cell subset sorted from them (not recorded which). This receptor was obtained from a man younger than 35 who had mild COVID-19 (a few samples of this study predate the infection). Cell type and time point are not known. CDR3 sequence: CASSSGARNQPQHF. The CDR3 bases are TGTGCCAGCAGCTCCGGGGCCCGCAATCAGCCCCAGCATTTT.